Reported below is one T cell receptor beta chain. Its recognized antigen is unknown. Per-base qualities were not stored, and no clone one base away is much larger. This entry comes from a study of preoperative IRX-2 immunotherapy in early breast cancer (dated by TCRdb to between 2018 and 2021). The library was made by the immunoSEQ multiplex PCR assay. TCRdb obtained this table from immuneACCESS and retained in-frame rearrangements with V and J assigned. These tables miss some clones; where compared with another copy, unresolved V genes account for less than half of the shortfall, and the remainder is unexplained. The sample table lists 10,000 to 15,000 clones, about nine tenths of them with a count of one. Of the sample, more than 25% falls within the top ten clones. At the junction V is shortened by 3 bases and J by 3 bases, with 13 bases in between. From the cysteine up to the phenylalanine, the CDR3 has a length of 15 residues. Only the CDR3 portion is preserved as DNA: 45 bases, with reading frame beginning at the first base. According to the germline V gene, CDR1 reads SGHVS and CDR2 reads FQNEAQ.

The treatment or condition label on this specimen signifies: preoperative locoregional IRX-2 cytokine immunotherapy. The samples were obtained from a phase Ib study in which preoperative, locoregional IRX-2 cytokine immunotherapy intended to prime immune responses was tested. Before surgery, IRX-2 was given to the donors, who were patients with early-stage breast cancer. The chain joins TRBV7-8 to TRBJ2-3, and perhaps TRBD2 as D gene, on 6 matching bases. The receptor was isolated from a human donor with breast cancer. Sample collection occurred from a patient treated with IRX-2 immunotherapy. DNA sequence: TGTGCCAGCAGCTTGGTCGGGGGAAGTACAGATACGCAGTATTTT. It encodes CASSLVGGSTDTQYF.